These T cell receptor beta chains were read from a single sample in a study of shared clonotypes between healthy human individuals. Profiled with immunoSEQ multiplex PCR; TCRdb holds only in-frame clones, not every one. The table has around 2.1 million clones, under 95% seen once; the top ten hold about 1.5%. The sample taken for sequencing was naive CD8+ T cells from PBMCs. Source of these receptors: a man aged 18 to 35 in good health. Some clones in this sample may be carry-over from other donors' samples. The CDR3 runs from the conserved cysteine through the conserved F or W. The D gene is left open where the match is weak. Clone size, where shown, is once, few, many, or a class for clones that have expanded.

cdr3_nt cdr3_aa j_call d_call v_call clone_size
TGTGCCAGTAGCTCCCTCGGGGGGCCGACTAGCGGGCCGGGCAAAAACATTCAGTACTTC CASSSLGGPTSGPGKNIQYF TRBJ2-4 TRBD2 TRBV19 -
TGCGCCAGCCGCCTTCCGGGAGGGTCCTACAATGAGCAGTTCTTC CASRLPGGSYNEQFF TRBJ2-1 TRBD2 TRBV4-1 -
TGTGCCAGCAGCCCTCCACACAGGGGGCCGGGGGAGACCCAGTACTTC CASSPPHRGPGETQYF TRBJ2-5 TRBD1 TRBV7-9 -
TGCGCCAGCAGCCGTTACAGGGGTGGCCAAGAGACCCAGTACTTC CASSRYRGGQETQYF TRBJ2-5 TRBD1 TRBV4-1 -
TGTGCCAGCAGTCCTGTGGACAGCCAAGAGACCCAGTACTTC CASSPVDSQETQYF TRBJ2-5 - TRBV27 -
TGTGCCAGCAGCTACCCGAGCGGGAGAGGAAAGCGAGAGACCCAGTACTTC CASSYPSGRGKRETQYF TRBJ2-5 TRBD2 TRBV14 -
TGCGCCAGCAGCTTGGAGGTCGGGTCCTACGAGCAGTACTTC CASSLEVGSYEQYF TRBJ2-7 - TRBV5-1 -
TGTGCCAGCAGTTCCTCCGGGGAGCTGTTTTTT CASSSSGELFF TRBJ2-2 - TRBV27 -
TGTGCCAGCAGTTTATCTTGGGGGGAGGCAGTGAACACTGAAGCTTTCTTT CASSLSWGEAVNTEAFF TRBJ1-1 - TRBV27 -
TGTGCCAGCAGTTCCATACCGCTTATCTCCTACGAGCAGTACTTC CASSSIPLISYEQYF TRBJ2-7 - TRBV27 -
TGTGCCTGGTATAACCCGGGGCCCTACAATGAGCAGTTCTTC CAWYNPGPYNEQFF TRBJ2-1 - TRBV30 -
TGCGCCACCACTTCGGGGATTACCAACACCGGGGAGCTGTTTTTT CATTSGITNTGELFF TRBJ2-2 - TRBV4-1 -
TGTGCCAGCAGTTTAAACGGACTAGCGGGAGCATATGAGCAGTTCTTC CASSLNGLAGAYEQFF TRBJ2-1 TRBD2 TRBV27 -
TGTGCCAGCAGTTACTCGGCCTATATGAACACTGAAGCTTTCTTT CASSYSAYMNTEAFF TRBJ1-1 - TRBV6-5 -
TGCGCCAGCAGCTTGGCTGGGGTTGGGTCCTACACTGAAGCTTTCTTT CASSLAGVGSYTEAFF TRBJ1-1 - TRBV5-1 once
TGTGCCAGCAGAGAGACAGGGGGTGACACTGAAGCTTTCTTT CASRETGGDTEAFF TRBJ1-1 TRBD1 TRBV6-1 -
TGTGCCTGGAGTGTACGTGTCGGGGGCGAGCAGTACTTC CAWSVRVGGEQYF TRBJ2-7 - TRBV30 once
TGTGCCAGCAGTGAAACTTCTCAAGAGACCCAGTACTTC CASSETSQETQYF TRBJ2-5 - TRBV25-1 -